This T cell receptor beta chain was recovered during a study of cytomegalovirus exposure and HLA in healthy donors. PCR involved 60 Vbeta and 13 Jbeta primers. Some clones are missing from TCRdb's copy, which holds only in-frame ones; the method was immunoSEQ multiplex PCR. The sample has approximately 160,000 clones, just under 80% seen once. Germline V CDR1 and CDR2: SNHLY, FYNNEI. This CDR3 contains 16 residues. V lost 4 bases to trimming and J lost 3 bases, with 16 bases between them. The clonotype originates from a woman aged 40 to 50 in good health and CMV-seropositive. Sample: PBMCs. The chain combines TRBV2 with TRBJ2-1, with D possibly matching TRBD2 (5 bases). CDR3 DNA: TGTGCCAGCAGTGTTGACTTGGGGAGCAGCTACAATGAGCAGTTCTTC. It codes for CASSVDLGSSYNEQFF.